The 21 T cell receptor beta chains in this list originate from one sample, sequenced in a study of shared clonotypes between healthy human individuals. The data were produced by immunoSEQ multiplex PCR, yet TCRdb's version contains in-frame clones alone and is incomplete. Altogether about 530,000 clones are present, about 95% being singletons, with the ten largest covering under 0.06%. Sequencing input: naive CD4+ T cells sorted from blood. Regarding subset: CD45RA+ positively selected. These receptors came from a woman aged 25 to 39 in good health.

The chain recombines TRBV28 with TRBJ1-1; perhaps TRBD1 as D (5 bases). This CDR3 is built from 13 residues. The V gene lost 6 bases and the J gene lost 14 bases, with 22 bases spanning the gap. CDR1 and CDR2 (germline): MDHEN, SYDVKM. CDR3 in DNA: TGTGCCAGCAGGACAAGACAGAAAGGGCCGCGCTTCTTT. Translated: CASRTRQKGPRFF.

As DNA, the CDR3 is TGTGCCAGCAGCTTAGATGGGTATGGCTACACCTTC. Its protein is CASSLDGYGYTF. This sequence joins TRBV7-2 and TRBJ1-2; D gene unclear. The CDR3 extends over 12 amino acids. Per germline, CDR1 SGHTA and CDR2 FQGNSA. The V end lost 1 base, the J end lost 5 bases, and 5 bases lay between the germline ends.

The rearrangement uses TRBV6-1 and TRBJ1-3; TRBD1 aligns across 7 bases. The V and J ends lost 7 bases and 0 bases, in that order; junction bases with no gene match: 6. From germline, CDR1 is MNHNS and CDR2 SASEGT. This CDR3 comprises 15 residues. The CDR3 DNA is TGTGCCAGCATACGACAGGGCTACTCTGGAAACACCATATATTTT. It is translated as CASIRQGYSGNTIYF.

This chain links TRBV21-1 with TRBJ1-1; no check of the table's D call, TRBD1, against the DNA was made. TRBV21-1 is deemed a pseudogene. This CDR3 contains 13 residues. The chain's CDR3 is CASSKDNGQEAFF. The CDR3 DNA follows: TGTGCCAGCAGCAAAGATAATGGACAGGAAGCTTTCTTT.

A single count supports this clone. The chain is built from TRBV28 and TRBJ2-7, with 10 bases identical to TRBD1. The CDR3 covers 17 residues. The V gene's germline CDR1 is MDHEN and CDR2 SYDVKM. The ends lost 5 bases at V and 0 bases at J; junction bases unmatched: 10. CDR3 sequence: CASSRDRGVYSSYEQYF. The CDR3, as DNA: TGTGCCAGCAGTCGGGACAGGGGAGTTTATTCCTCCTACGAGCAGTACTTC.

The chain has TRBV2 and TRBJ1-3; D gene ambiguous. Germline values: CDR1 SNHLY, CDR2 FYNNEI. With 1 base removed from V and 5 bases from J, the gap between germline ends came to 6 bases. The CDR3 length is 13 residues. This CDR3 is CASSEGRRNTIYF. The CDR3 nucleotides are TGTGCCAGCAGTGAAGGTAGAAGAAACACCATATATTTT.

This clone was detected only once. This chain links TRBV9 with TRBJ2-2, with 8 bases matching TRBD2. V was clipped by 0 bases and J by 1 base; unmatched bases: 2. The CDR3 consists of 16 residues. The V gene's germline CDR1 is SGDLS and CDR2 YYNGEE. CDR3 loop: CASSVVTSGNTGELFF. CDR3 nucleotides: TGTGCCAGCAGCGTAGTAACTAGCGGGAACACCGGGGAGCTGTTTTTT.

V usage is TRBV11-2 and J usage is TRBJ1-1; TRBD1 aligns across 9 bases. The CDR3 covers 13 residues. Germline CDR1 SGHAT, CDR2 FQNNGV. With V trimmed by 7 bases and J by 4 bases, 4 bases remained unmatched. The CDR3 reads CASTTTGGTEAFF. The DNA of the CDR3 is TGTGCCAGCACCACGACAGGGGGCACTGAAGCTTTCTTT.

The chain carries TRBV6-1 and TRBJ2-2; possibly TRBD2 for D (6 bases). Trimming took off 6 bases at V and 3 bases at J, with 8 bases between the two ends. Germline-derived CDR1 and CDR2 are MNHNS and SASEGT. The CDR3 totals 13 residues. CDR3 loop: CASSGTHTGELFF. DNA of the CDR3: TGTGCCAGCAGCGGGACTCACACCGGGGAGCTGTTTTTT.

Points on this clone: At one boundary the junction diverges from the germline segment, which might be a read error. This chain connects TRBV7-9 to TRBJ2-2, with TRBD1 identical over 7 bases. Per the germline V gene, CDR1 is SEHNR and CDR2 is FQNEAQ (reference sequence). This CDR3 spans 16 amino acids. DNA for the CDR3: TGTGCCAGCACCTTAGACAGGGTCACGAACACCGGGGAGCTGTTTTTT. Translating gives CASTLDRVTNTGELFF.

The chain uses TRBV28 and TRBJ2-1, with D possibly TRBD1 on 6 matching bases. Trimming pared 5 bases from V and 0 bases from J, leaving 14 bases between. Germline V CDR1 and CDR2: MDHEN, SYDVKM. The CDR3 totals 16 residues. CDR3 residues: CASSTTGASSYNEQFF. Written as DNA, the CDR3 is TGTGCCAGCAGTACGACAGGAGCAAGCTCCTACAATGAGCAGTTCTTC.

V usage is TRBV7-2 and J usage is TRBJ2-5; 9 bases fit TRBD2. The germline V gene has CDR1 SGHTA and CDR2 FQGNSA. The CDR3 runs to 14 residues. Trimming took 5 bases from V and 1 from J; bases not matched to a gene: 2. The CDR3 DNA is TGTGCCAGCAGCCTGACTAGCGGCCAAGAGACCCAGTACTTC. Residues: CASSLTSGQETQYF.

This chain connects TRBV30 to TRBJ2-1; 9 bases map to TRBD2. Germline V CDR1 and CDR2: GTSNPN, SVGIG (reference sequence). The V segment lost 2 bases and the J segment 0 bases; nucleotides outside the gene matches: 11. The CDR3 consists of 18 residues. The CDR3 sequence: CAWSTTSGLYSSYNEQFF. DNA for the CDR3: TGTGCCTGGAGTACGACTAGCGGACTATATAGCTCCTACAATGAGCAGTTCTTC.

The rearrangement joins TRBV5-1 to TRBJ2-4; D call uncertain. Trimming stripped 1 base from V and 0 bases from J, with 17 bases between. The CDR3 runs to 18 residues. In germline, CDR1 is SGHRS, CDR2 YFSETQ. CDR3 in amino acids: CASSLPTTFTTAKNIQYF. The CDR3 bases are TGCGCCAGCAGCTTGCCGACGACATTCACAACAGCCAAAAACATTCAGTACTTC.

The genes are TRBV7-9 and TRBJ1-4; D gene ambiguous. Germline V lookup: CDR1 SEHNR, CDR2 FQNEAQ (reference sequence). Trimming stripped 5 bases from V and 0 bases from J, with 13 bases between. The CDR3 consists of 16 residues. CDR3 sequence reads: CASSPTGGATNEKLFF. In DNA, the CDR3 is TGTGCCAGCAGCCCCACCGGCGGAGCAACTAATGAAAAACTGTTTTTT.

The CDR3 loop reads CASSGQVQGNTIYF. The CDR3 DNA reads TGTGCCAGCAGTGGACAAGTGCAAGGAAACACCATATATTTT. The chain employs TRBV6-1 and TRBJ1-3; no clear D. The CDR3 consists of 14 residues. V gave up 4 bases and J gave up 4 bases, with 11 bases separating them. Germline V gene sequence: CDR1 MNHNS, CDR2 SASEGT.

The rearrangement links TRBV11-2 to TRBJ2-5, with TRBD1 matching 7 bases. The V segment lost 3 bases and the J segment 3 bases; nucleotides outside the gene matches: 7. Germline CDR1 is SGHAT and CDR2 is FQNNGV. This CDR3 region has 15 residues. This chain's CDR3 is CASSFPKGGEETQYF. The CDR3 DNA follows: TGTGCCAGCAGCTTCCCCAAAGGGGGCGAAGAGACCCAGTACTTC.

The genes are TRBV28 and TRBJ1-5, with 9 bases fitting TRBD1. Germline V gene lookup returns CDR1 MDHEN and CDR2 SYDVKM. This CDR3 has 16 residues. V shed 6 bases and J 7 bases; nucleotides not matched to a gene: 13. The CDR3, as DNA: TGTGCCAGCAGATTACCTACAGGGGGCGGTTTGCAGCCCCAGCATTTT. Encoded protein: CASRLPTGGGLQPQHF.

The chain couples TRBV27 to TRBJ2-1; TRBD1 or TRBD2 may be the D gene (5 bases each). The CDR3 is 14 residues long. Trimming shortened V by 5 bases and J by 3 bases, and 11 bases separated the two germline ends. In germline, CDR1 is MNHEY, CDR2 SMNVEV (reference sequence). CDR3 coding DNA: TGTGCCAGCAGTCCAGGGACGATCTACAATGAGCAGTTCTTC. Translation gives CASSPGTIYNEQFF.

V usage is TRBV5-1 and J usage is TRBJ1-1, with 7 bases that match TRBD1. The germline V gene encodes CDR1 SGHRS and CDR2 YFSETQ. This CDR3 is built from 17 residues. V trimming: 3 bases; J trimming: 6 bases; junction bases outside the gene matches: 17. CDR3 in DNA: TGCGCCAGCAGCTCCAGGGGGTCCTCCCGTTTGATCGCTGAAGCTTTCTTT. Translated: CASSSRGSSRLIAEAFF.

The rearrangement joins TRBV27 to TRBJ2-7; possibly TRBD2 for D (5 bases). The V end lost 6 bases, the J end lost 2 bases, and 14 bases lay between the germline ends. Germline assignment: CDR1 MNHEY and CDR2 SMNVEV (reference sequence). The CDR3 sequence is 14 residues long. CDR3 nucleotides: TGTGCCAGCAGCCAAATCGGGGTTACCTACGAGCAGTACTTC. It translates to CASSQIGVTYEQYF.